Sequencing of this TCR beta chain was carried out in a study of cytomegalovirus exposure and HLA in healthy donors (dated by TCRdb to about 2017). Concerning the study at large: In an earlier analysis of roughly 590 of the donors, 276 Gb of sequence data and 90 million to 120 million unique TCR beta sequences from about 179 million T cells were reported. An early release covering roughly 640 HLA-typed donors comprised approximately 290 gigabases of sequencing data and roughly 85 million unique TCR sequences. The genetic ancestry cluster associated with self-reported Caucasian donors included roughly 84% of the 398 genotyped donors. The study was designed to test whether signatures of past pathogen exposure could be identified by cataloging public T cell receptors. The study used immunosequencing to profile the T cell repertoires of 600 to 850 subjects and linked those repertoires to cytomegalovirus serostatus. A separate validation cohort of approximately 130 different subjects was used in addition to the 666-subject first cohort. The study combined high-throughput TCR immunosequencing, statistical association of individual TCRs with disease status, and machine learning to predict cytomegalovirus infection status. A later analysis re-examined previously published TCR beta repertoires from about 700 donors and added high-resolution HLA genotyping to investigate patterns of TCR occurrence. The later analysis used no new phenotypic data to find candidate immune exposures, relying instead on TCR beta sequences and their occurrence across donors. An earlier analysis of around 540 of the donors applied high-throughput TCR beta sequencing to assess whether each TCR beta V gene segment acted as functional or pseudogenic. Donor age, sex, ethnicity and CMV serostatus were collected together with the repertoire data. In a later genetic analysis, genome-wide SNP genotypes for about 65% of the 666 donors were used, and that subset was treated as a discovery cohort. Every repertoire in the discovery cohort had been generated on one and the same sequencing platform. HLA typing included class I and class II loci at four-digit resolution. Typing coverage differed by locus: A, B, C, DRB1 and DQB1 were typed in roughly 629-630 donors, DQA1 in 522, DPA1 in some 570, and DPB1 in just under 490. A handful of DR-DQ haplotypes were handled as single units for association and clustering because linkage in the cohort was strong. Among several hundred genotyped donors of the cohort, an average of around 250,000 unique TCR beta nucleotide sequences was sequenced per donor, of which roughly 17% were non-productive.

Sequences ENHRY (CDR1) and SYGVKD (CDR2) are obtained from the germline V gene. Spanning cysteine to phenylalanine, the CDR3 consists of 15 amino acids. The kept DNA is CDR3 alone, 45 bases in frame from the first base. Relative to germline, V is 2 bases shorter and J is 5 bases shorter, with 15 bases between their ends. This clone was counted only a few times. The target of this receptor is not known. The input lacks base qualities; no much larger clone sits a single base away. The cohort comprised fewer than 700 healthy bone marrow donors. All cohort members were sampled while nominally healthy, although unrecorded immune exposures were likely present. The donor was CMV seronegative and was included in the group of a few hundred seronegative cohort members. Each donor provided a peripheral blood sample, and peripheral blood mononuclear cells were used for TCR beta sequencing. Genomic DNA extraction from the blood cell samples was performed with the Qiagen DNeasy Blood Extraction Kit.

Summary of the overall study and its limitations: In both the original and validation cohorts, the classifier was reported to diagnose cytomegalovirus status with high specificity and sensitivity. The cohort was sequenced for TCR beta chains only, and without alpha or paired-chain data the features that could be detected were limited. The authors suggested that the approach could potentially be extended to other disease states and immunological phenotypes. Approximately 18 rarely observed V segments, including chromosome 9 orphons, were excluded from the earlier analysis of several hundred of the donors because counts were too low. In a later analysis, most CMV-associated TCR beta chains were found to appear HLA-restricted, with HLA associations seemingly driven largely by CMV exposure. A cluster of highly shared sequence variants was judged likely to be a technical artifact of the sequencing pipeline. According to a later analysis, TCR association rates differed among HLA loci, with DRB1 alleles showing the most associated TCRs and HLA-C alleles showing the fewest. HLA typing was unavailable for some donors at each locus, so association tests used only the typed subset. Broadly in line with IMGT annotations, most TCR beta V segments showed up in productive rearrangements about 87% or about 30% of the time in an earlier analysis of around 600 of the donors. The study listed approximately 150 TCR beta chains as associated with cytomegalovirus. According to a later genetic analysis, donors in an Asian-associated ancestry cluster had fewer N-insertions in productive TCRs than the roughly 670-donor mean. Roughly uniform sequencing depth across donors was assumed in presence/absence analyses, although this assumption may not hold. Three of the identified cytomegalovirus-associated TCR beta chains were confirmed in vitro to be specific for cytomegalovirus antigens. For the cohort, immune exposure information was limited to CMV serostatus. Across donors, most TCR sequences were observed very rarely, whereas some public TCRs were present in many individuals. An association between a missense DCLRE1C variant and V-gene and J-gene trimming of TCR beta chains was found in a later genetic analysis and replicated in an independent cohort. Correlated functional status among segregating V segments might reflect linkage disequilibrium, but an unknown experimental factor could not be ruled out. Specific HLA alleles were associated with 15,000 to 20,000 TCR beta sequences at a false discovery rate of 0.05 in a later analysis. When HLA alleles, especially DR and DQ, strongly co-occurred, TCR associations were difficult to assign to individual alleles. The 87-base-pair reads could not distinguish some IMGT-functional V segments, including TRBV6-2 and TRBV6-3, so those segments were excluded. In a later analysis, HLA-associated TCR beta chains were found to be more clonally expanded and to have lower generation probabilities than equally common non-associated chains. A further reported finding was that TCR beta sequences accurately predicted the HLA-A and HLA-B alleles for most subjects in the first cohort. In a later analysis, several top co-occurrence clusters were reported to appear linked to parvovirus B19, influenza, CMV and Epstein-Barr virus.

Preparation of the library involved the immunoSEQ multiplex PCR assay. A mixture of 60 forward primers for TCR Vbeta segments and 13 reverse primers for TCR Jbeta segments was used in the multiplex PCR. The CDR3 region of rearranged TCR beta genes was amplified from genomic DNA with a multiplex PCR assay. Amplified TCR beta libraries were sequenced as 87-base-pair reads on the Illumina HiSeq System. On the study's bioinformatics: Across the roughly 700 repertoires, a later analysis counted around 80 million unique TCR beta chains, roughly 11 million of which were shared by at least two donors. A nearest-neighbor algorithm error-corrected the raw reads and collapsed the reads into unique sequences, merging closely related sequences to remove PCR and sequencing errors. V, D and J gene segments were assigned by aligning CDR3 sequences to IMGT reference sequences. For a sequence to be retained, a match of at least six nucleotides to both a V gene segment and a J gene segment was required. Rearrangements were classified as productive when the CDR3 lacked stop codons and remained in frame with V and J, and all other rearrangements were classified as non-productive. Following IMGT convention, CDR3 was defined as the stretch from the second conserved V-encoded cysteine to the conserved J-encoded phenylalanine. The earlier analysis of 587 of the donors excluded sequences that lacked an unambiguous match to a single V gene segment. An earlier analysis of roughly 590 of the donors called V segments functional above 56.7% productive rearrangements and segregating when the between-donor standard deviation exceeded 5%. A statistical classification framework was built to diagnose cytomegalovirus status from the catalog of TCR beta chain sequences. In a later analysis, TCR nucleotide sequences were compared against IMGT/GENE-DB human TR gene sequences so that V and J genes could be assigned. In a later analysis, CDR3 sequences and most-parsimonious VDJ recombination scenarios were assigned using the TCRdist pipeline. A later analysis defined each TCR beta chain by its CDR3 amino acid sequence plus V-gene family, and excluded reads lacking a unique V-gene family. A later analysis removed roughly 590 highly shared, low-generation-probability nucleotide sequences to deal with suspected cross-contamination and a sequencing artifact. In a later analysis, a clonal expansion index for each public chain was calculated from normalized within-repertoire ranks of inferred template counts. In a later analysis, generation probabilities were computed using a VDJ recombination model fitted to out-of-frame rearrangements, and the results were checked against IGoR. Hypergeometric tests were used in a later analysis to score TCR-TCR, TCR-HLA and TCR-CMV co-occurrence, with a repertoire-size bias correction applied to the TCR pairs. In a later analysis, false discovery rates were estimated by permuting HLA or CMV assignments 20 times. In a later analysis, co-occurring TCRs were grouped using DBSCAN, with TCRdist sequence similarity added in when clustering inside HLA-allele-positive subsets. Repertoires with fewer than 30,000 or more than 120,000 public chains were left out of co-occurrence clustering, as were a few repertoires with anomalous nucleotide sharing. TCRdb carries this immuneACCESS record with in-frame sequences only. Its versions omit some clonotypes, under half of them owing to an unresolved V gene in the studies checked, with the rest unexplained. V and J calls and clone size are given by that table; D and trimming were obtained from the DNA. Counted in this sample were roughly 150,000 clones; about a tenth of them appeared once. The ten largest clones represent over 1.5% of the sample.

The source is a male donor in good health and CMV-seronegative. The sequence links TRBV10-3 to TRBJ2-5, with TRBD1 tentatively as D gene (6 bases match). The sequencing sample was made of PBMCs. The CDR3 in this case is CAISEPQGYRETQYF. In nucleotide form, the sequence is TGTGCCATCAGTGAGCCGCAGGGGTACAGGGAGACCCAGTACTTC.